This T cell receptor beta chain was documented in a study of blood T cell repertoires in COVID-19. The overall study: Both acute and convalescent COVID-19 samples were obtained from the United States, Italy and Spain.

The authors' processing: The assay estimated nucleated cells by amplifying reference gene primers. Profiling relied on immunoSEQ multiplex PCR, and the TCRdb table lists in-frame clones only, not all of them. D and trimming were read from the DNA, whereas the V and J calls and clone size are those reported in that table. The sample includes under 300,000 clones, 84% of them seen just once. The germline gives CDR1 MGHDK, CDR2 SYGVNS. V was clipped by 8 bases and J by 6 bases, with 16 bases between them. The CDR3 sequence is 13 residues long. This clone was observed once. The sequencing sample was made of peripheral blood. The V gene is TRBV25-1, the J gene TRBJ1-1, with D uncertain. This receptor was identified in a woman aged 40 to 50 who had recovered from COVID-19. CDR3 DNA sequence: TGTGCCAGCGTCACAGAAATCTCGGCTGAAGCTTTCTTT. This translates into CASVTEISAEAFF.